Below, 15 T cell receptor beta chains from the same sample are listed, as sequenced in a study of cytomegalovirus exposure and HLA in healthy donors (dated by TCRdb to the late 2010s). Library creation used the immunoSEQ multiplex PCR assay. A mixture of 60 forward primers for TCR Vbeta segments and 13 reverse primers for TCR Jbeta segments was used in the multiplex PCR. TCRdb took this table from immuneACCESS and kept in-frame rearrangements with V and J called. Such tables lack part of the clones; where checked against another copy, unresolved V genes explain under half of the gap, and the rest is unexplained. Within this sample are fewer than 150,000 clones, with just under 80% of them counted one time only. Together, the top ten hold 2% to 2.5% of the sample. The specimen was PBMCs. Source of these receptors: a man aged 25 to 40 in good health and CMV-seronegative.

The J gene is TRBJ2-1, the V gene TRBV18, with 11 positions matching TRBD2. This CDR3 region has 20 residues. The V and J ends lost 8 bases and 4 bases, in that order; junction bases with no gene match: 22. Germline V CDR1 and CDR2: KGHSH, LQKENI. The CDR3 region is CASKRTSGPRVPLLYNEQFF. The CDR3 DNA follows: TGTGCCAGCAAAAGGACTAGCGGGCCTCGTGTGCCTCTTCTTTACAATGAGCAGTTCTTC.

The chain has TRBV28 and TRBJ2-1; 8 bases fit TRBD2. Germline V CDR1 and CDR2: MDHEN, SYDVKM. The CDR3 consists of 15 residues. The V segment lost 4 bases and the J segment 5 bases; nucleotides outside the gene matches: 7. CDR3 residues: CASSSPSGPNNEQFF. CDR3 sequence (DNA): TGTGCCAGCAGTTCCCCTAGCGGGCCTAACAATGAGCAGTTCTTC.

This chain uses TRBV4-1 with TRBJ2-7, with unresolved D. CDR1 is MGHRA and CDR2 is YSYEKL in the germline V gene. Trimming removed 4 bases at V and 3 bases at J, with 19 bases between. The CDR3 spans 16 residues. This chain's CDR3 is CASSPSLAARGYEQYF. For the CDR3, the DNA is TGCGCCAGCAGCCCTTCTCTGGCTGCTAGAGGCTACGAGCAGTACTTC.

This clone was seen more than once but under ten times. The chain links TRBV7-3 to TRBJ2-1, with 14 positions matching TRBD2. The CDR3 length is 19 residues. Losses at the gene ends were 5 bases for V and 2 bases for J; bases not matched to a gene: 11. Germline CDR1 SGHTA, CDR2 FQGTGA. The CDR3: CASSAPGLAGARPYNEQFF. The DNA for the CDR3 is TGTGCCAGCAGCGCCCCGGGACTAGCGGGGGCTCGACCCTACAATGAGCAGTTCTTC.

The chain joins TRBV4-1 to TRBJ2-7, with TRBD2 matching over 12 bases. Germline V gene sequence: CDR1 MGHRA, CDR2 YSYEKL. This CDR3 has 16 amino acids. The V gene end was trimmed by 4 bases and the J gene end by 1 base; junction bases not matched to a gene: 5. The CDR3 DNA sequence: TGCGCCAGCAGCCTTTCTAGCGGGGGGGCTTCCTACGAGCAGTACTTC. Its translation is CASSLSSGGASYEQYF.

V gene TRBV9 combines with J gene TRBJ2-3; possibly TRBD1 for D (6 bases). The CDR3 runs 15 residues. V gave up 3 bases and J gave up 2 bases, with 13 bases separating them. Looked up from germline, CDR1 is SGDLS and CDR2 is YYNGEE. CDR3 loop: CASSAQGYITDTQYF. The DNA for the CDR3 is TGTGCCAGCAGCGCCCAGGGGTACATCACAGATACGCAGTATTTT.

V and J are TRBV7-9 and TRBJ1-1; 7 bases match TRBD1. The CDR3 spans 15 residues. The V and J ends lost 7 bases and 5 bases, in that order; junction bases with no gene match: 13. CDR1 and CDR2 from the germline V gene are SEHNR and FQNEAQ (reference sequence). The CDR3 sequence is CASNLGLGGLTEAFF. The CDR3 DNA sequence: TGTGCCAGCAACCTAGGGTTAGGGGGCTTGACTGAAGCTTTCTTT.

The chain recombines TRBV6-1 with TRBJ1-2, with no clear D. Germline CDR1 is MNHNS and CDR2 is SASEGT. Between the trimmed V and J ends, which lost 7 bases and 4 bases, there was a span of 19 bases. The CDR3 length is 15 residues. The CDR3 bases are TGTGCCAGCACCCCAGCGGTGGAGGGCATCTATGGCTACACCTTC. As protein: CASTPAVEGIYGYTF.

This chain connects TRBV28 to TRBJ1-1; maybe TRBD1 (5 bases). V gave up 3 bases and J gave up 7 bases, with 12 bases separating them. This CDR3 contains 13 residues. CDR1 is MDHEN and CDR2 is SYDVKM in the germline V gene. The CDR3 is CASSLGQEGEAFF. CDR3 bases: TGTGCCAGCAGTTTGGGGCAGGAGGGTGAAGCTTTCTTT.

J is TRBJ2-1 and V is TRBV6-5; perhaps TRBD1 as D (6 bases). CDR3 length equals 15 residues. The germline CDR1 and CDR2 sequences are MNHEY and SVGAGI. The germline V and J ends were trimmed by 9 bases and 4 bases, with 19 bases remaining between them. The CDR3 sequence: CASRRREGGYNEQFF. The CDR3 DNA follows: TGTGCCAGTCGGCGCCGGGAAGGGGGTTACAATGAGCAGTTCTTC.

V usage is TRBV7-9 and J usage is TRBJ1-1, with D possibly being TRBD1 (6 bases). V lost 4 bases, J lost 1 base, and 13 bases lay in between. The length of the CDR3 is 15 residues. Germline CDR1 reads SEHNR; CDR2 reads FQNEAQ (reference sequence). This CDR3 reads CASSSTRTANTEAFF. Here the CDR3 DNA reads TGTGCCAGCAGCTCAACCCGGACAGCGAACACTGAAGCTTTCTTT.

This clone was counted a few times. The rearrangement joins TRBV5-1 to TRBJ1-1; 10 positions agree with TRBD1. V shed 3 bases, J shed 4 bases, and the junction held 6 bases outside the gene matches. From germline, CDR1 is SGHRS and CDR2 YFSETQ. This CDR3 contains 15 residues. This chain's CDR3 is CASSSDRGQVTEAFF. The CDR3, as DNA: TGCGCCAGCAGCTCCGACAGGGGGCAGGTCACTGAAGCTTTCTTT.

The CDR3 loop reads CASSLGQGYYEQYF. CDR3 DNA sequence: TGTGCCAGCAGCTTGGGACAGGGCTATTACGAGCAGTACTTC. This rearrangement joins TRBV5-6 to TRBJ2-5; 7 bases are shared with TRBD1. Judging by the DNA end, TRBJ2-7 fits better; the J call may be wrong. Germline V gene lookup returns CDR1 SGHDT and CDR2 YYEEEE. The CDR3 length is 14 residues.

The chain joins TRBV5-1 to TRBJ1-5, with TRBD1 matching over 9 bases. Germline loops: CDR1 SGHRS, CDR2 YFSETQ. The junction had 13 bases not matched to a gene; V was cut back by 4 bases and J by 5 bases. The CDR3 contains 17 residues. The CDR3 reads CASSGDGQGPVDQPQHF. In nucleotides, the CDR3 is TGCGCCAGCAGCGGCGATGGACAGGGGCCCGTGGATCAGCCCCAGCATTTT.

The chain uses TRBV6-6 and TRBJ1-1; D unresolved. Germline lookup yields CDR1 MNHNY and CDR2 SVGAGI (reference sequence). CDR3 length: 13 amino acids. Between the trimmed V and J ends, which lost 6 bases and 5 bases, there was a span of 13 bases. CDR3 nucleotides: TGTGCCAGCAGCGTCCGGGAAGGGACTGAAGCTTTCTTT. Protein product: CASSVREGTEAFF.